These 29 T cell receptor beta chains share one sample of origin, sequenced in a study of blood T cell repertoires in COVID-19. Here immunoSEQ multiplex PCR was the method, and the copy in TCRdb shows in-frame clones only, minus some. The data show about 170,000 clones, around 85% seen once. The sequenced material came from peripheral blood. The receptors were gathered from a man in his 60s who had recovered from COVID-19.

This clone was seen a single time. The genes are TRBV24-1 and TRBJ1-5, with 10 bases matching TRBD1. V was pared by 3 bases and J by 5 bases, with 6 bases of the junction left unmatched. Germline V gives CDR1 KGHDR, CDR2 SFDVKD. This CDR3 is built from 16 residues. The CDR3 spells CATSDPGQGYYQPQHF. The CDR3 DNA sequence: TGTGCCACCAGTGATCCGGGACAGGGGTATTATCAGCCCCAGCATTTT.

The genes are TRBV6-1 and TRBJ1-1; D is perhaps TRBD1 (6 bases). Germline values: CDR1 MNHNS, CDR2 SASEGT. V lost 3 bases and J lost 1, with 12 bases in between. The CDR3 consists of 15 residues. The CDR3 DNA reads TGTGCCAGCAGTGAGCCCGGCAGGGGGAACACTGAAGCTTTCTTT. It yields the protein CASSEPGRGNTEAFF.

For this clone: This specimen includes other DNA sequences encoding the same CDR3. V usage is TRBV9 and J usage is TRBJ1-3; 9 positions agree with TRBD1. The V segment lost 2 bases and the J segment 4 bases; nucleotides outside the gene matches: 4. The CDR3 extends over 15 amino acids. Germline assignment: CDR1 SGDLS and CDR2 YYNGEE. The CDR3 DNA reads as TGTGCCAGCAGCGTGGGACAGGGCCCGGGAAACACCATATATTTT. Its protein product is CASSVGQGPGNTIYF.

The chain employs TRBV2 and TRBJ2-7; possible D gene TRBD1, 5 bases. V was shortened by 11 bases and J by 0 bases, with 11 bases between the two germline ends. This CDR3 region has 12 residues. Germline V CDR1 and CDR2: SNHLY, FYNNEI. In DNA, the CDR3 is TGTGCCGGACGGACATTCTCCTACGAGCAGTACTTC. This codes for CAGRTFSYEQYF.

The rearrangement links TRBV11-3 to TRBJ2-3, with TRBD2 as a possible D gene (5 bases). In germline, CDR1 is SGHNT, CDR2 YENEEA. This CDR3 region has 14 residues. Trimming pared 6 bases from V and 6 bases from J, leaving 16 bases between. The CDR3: CASSFGGTGDTQYF. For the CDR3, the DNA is TGTGCCAGCAGTTTCGGAGGAACGGGGGATACGCAGTATTTT.

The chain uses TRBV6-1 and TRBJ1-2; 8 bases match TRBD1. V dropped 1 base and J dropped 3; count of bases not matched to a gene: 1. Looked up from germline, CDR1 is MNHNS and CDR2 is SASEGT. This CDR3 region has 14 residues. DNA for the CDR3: TGTGCCAGCAGTGAAGGGACAGGGCACTATGGCTACACCTTC. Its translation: CASSEGTGHYGYTF.

The CDR3 loop is CASSVGGQAEAFF. In DNA, the CDR3 is TGTGCCAGCAGCGTAGGGGGACAGGCTGAAGCTTTCTTT. The rearrangement uses TRBV9 and TRBJ1-1, with 8 nucleotides matching TRBD1. J lost 6 bases, V lost 0 bases, and 1 base had no gene match. This CDR3 region has 13 residues. CDR1 is SGDLS and CDR2 is YYNGEE in the germline V gene.

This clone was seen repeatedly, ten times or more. As DNA, the CDR3 is TGTGCCAGCACCGGGTTGGGGAGGACTGAAGCTTTCTTT. Amino acids: CASTGLGRTEAFF. The chain has TRBV12-3 or TRBV12-4 and TRBJ1-1; D is unclear. CDR3 length: 13 amino acids. The ends were cut back, 7 bases at V and 5 bases at J, with 14 bases in the middle.

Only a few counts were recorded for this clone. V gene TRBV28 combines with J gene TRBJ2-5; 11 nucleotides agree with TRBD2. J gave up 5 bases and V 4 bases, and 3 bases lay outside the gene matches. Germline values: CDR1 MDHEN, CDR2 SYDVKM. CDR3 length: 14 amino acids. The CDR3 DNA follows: TGTGCCAGCAGTTCCCCTAGCGGGGGGGAGACCCAGTACTTC. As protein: CASSSPSGGETQYF.

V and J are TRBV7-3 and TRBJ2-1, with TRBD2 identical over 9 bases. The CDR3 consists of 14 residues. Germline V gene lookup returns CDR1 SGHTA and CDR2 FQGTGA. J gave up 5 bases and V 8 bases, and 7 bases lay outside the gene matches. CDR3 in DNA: TGTGCCAGCGGATTAGCGGGGGCCAACAATGAGCAGTTCTTC. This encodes CASGLAGANNEQFF.

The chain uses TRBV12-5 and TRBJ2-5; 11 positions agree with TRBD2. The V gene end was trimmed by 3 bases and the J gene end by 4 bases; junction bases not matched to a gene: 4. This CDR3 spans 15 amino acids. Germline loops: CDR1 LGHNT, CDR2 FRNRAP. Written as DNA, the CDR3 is TGTGCTAGTGGTTTCGGGACTAGCGGAGGAGAGACCCAGTACTTC. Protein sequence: CASGFGTSGGETQYF.

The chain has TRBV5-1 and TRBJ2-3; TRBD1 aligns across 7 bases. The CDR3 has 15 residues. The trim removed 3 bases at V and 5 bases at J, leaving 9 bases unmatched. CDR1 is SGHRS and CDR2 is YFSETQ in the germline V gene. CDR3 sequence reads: CASSYQTGLRDTQYF. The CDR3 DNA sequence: TGCGCCAGCAGCTACCAGACAGGGTTGAGAGATACGCAGTATTTT. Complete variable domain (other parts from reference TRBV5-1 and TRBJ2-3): KAGVTQTPRYLIKTRGQQVTLSCSPISGHRSVSWYQQTPGQGLQFLFEYFSETQRNKGNFPGRFSGRQFSNSRSEMNVSTLELGDSALYLCASSYQTGLRDTQYFGPGTRLTVL.

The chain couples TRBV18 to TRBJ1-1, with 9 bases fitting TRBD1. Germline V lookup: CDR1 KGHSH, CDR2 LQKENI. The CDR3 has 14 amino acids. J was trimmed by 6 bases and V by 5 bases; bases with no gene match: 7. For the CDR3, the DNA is TGTGCCAGCTCAGAACAGGGGGCATTTGCTGAAGCTTTCTTT. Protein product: CASSEQGAFAEAFF.

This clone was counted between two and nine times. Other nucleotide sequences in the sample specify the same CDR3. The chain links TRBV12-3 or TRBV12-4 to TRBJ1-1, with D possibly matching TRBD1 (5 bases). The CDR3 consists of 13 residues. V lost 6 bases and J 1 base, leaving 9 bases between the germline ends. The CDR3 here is CASSSGQNTEAFF. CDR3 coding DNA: TGTGCCAGCAGCTCAGGGCAGAACACTGAAGCTTTCTTT.

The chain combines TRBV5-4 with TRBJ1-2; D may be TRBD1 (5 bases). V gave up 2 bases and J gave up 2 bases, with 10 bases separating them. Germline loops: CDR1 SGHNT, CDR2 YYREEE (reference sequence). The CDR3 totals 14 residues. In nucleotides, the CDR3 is TGTGCCAGCAGCTTTTCCGGGGGGAACTATGGCTACACCTTC. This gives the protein CASSFSGGNYGYTF.

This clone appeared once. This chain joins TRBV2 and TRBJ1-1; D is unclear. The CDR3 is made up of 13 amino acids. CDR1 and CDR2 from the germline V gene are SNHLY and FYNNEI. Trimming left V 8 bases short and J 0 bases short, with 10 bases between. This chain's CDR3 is CASSYSLNTEAFF. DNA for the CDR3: TGTGCCAGCTCTTACAGCCTGAACACTGAAGCTTTCTTT.

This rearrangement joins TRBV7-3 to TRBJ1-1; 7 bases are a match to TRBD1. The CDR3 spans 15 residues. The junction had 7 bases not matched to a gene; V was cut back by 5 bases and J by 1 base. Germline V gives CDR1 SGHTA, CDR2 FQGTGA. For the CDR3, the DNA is TGTGCCAGCAGCGACCAGGGGGTGAAGAACACTGAAGCTTTCTTT. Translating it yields CASSDQGVKNTEAFF.

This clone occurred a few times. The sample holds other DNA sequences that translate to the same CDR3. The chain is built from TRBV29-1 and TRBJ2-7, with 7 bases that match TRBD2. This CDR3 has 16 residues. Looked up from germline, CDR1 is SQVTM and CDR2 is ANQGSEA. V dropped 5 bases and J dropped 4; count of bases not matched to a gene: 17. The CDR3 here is CSVTIVGGATGYEQYF. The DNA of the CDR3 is TGCAGCGTTACAATCGTGGGAGGGGCTACCGGATACGAGCAGTACTTC.

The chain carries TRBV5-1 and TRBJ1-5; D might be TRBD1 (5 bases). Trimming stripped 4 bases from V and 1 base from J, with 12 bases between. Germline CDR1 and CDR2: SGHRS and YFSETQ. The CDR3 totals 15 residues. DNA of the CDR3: TGCGCCAGCAGCATGGGACTCGAAAGCAATCAGCCCCAGCATTTT. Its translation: CASSMGLESNQPQHF.

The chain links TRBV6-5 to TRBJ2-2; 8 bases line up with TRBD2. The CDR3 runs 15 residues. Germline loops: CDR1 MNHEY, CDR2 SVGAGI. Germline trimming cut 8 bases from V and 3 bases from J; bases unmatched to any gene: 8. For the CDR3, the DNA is TGTGCCAGCCTCGCGGCGGGGGGATACACCGGGGAGCTGTTTTTT. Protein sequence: CASLAAGGYTGELFF.

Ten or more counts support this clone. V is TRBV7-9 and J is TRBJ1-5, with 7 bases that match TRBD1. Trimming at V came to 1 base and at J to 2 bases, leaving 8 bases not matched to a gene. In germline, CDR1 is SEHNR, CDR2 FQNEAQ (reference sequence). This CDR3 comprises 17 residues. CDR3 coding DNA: TGTGCCAGCAGCTTAGGGGGGCCGGGACAGCGCAATCAGCCCCAGCATTTT. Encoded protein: CASSLGGPGQRNQPQHF.

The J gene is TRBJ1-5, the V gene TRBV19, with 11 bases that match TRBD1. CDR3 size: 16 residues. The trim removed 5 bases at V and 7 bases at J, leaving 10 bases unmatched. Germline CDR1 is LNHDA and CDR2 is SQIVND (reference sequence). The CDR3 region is CASSPAGTGGRQPQHF. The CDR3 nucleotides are TGTGCCAGTAGTCCTGCCGGGACAGGGGGACGGCAGCCCCAGCATTTT.

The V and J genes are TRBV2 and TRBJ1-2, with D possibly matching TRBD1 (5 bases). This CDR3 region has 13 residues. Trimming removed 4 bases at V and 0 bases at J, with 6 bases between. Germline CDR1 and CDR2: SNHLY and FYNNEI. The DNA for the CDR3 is TGTGCCAGCAGTGGACAGTCTAACTATGGCTACACCTTC. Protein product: CASSGQSNYGYTF.

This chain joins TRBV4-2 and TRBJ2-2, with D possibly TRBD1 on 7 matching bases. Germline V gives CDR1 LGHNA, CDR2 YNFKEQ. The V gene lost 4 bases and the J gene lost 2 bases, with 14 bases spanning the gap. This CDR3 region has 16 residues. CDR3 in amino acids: CASSPGGTANTGELFF. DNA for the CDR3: TGTGCCAGCAGCCCAGGCGGGACAGCTAACACCGGGGAGCTGTTTTTT.

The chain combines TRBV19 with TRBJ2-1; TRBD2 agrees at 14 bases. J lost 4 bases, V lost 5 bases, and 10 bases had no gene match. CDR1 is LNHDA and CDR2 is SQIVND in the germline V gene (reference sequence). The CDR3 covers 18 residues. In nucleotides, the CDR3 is TGTGCCAGTAGTCTTGGACTAGCGGGGGGCAATATGTACAATGAGCAGTTCTTC. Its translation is CASSLGLAGGNMYNEQFF.

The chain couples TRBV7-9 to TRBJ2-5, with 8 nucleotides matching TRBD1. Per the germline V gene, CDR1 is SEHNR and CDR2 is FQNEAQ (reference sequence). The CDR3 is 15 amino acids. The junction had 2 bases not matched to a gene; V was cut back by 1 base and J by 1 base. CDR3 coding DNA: TGTGCCAGCAGCTTAGGGACAGGGTCCCAAGAGACCCAGTACTTC. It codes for CASSLGTGSQETQYF.

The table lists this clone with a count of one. This CDR3 is CASSSGFTDYNEQFF. The CDR3 bases are TGTGCCAGCAGCAGTGGTTTCACAGATTACAATGAGCAGTTCTTC. The chain is built from TRBV3-1 (or the pseudogene TRBV3-2) and TRBJ2-1; D gene ambiguous. V was trimmed by 5 bases and J by 4 bases, leaving 15 bases between them. CDR3 length: 15 residues. The V gene's germline CDR1 is LGHDT and CDR2 YNNKEL (reference sequence).

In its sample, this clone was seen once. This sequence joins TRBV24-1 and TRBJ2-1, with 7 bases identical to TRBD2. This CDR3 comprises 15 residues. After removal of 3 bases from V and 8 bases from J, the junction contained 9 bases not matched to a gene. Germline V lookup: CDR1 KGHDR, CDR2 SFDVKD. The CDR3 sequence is CATSDPWGGGYEQFF. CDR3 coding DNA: TGTGCCACCAGTGATCCTTGGGGCGGGGGATATGAGCAGTTCTTC.

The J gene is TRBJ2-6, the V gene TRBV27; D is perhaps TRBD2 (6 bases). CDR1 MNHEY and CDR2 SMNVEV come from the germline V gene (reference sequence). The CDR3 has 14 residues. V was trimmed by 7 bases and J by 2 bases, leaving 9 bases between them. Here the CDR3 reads CASTPGAGANVLTF. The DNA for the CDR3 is TGTGCCAGCACCCCGGGGGCTGGGGCCAACGTCCTGACTTTC.